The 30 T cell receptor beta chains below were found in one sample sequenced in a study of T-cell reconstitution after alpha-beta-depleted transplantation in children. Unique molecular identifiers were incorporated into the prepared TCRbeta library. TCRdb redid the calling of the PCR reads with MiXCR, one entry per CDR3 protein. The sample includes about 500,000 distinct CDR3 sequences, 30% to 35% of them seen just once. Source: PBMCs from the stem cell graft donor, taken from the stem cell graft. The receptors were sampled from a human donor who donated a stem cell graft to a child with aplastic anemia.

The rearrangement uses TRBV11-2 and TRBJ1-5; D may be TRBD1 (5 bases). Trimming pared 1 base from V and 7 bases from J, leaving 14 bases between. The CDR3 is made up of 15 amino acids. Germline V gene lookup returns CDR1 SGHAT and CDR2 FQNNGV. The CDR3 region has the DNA TGTGCCAGCAGCTTAGTATCCCAGGGTATCCAGCCCCAGCATTTT. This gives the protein CASSLVSQGIQPQHF.

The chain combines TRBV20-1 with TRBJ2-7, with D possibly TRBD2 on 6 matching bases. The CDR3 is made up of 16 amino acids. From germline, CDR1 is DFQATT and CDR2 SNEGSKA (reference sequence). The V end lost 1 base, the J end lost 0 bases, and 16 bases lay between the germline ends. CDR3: CSARAGTFLSSYEQYF. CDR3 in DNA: TGCAGTGCTAGAGCCGGGACTTTTCTGAGCTCCTACGAGCAGTACTTC.

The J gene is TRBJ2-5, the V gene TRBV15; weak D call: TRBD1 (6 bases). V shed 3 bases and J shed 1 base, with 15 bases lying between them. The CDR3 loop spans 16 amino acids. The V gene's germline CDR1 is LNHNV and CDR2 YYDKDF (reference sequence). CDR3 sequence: CATSRGFTGTQETQYF. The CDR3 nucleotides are TGTGCCACCAGCAGGGGGTTTACAGGGACCCAAGAGACCCAGTACTTC.

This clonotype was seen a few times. In nucleotides, the CDR3 is TGTGCCAGCAGTTTGGAGTGGGACACCGGGGAGCTGTTTTTT. Translated: CASSLEWDTGELFF. This chain uses TRBV6-5 with TRBJ2-2; D unresolved. The ends were cut back, 4 bases at V and 3 bases at J, with 9 bases in the middle. Germline CDR1 reads MNHEY; CDR2 reads SVGAGI. The CDR3 extends over 14 amino acids.

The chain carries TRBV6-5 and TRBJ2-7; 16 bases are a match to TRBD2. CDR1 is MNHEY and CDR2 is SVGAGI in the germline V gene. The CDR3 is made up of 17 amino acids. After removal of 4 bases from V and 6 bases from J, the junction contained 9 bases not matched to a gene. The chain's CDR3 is CASSLGLAGGPSGEQYF. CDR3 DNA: TGTGCCAGCAGTTTGGGACTAGCGGGAGGGCCCTCCGGCGAGCAGTACTTC.

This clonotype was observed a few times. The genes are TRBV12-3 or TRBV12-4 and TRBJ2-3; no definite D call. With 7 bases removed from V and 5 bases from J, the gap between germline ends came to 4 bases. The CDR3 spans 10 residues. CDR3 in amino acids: CASMVDTQYF. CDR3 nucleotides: TGTGCCAGCATGGTAGATACGCAGTATTTT.

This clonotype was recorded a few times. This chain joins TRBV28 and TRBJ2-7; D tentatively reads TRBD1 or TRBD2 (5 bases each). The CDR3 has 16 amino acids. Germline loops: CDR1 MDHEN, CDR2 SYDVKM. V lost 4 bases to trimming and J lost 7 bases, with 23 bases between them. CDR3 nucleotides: TGTGCCAGCAGTTACGCAGGGAAGGGGCTAGCTAGGGAGCAGTACTTC. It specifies CASSYAGKGLAREQYF.

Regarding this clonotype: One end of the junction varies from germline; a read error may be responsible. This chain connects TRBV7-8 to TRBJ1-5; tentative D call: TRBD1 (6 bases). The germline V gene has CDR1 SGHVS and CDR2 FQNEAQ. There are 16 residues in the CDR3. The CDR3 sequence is CASSQHRETGHQPQDF. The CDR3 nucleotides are TGTGCCAGCAGTCAACATCGGGAGACAGGCCATCAGCCCCAGGATTTT.

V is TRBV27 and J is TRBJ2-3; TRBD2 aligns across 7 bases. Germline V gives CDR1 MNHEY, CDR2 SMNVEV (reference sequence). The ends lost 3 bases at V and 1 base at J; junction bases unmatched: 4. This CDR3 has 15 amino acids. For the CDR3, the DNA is TGTGCCAGCAGTTTGAGGGCGGGAGGCACAGATACGCAGTATTTT. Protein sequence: CASSLRAGGTDTQYF.

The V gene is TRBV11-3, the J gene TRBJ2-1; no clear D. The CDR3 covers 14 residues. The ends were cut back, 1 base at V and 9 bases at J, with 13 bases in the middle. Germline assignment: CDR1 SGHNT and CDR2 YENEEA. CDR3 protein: CASSLGHDSIEQFF. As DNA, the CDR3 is TGTGCCAGCAGCTTAGGTCACGACTCGATTGAGCAGTTCTTC.

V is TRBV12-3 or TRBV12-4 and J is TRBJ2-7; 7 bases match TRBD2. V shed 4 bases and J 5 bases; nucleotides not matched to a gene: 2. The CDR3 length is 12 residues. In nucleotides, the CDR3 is TGTGCCAGCAGTTGGGGGGGGGACGAGCAGTACGTC. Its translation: CASSWGGDEQYV.

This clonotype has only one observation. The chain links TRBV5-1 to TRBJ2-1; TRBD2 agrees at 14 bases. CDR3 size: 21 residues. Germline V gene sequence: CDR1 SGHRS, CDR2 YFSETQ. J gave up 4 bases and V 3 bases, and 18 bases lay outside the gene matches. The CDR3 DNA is TGCGCCAGCAGCTACCCCTCCGGGACTAGCGGGAGTGGGGGTGTTTACAATGAGCAGTTCTTC. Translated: CASSYPSGTSGSGGVYNEQFF. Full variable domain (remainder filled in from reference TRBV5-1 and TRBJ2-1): KAGVTQTPRYLIKTRGQQVTLSCSPISGHRSVSWYQQTPGQGLQFLFEYFSETQRNKGNFPGRFSGRQFSNSRSEMNVSTLELGDSALYLCASSYPSGTSGSGGVYNEQFFGPGTRLTVL.

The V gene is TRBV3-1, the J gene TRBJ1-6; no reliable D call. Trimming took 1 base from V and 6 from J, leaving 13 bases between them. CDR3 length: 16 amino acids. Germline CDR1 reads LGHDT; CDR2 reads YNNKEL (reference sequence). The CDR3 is CASSQGQAHGNSPLHF. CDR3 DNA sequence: TGTGCCAGCAGCCAAGGACAAGCTCATGGTAATTCACCCCTCCACTTT.

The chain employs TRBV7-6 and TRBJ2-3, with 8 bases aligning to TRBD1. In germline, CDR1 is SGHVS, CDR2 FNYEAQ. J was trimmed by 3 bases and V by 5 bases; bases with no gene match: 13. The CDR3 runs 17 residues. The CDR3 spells CASSPGGARTGTDTQYF. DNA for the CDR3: TGTGCCAGCAGCCCTGGAGGCGCCAGGACAGGGACAGATACGCAGTATTTT.

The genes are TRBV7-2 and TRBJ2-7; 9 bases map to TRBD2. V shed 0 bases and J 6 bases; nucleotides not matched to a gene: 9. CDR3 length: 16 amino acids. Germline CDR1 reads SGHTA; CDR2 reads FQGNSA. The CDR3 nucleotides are TGTGCCAGCAGCTTAGCTACCGGGACTAGCTTAGGCGAGCAGTACTTC. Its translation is CASSLATGTSLGEQYF.

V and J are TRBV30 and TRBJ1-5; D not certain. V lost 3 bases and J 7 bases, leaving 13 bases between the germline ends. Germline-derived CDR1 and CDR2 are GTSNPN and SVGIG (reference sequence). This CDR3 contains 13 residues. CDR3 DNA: TGTGCCTGGAGCACCTCTGCCACGCAGCCCCAGCATTTT. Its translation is CAWSTSATQPQHF. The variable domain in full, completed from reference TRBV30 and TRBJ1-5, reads SQTIHQWPATLVQPVGSPLSLECTVEGTSNPNLYWYRQAAGRGLQLLFYSVGIGQISSEVPQNLSASRPQDRQFILSSKKLLLSDSGFYLCAWSTSATQPQHFGDGTRLSIL.

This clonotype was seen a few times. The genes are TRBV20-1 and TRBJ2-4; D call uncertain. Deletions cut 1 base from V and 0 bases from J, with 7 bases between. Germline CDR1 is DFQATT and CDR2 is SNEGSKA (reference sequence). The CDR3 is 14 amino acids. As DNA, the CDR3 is TGCAGTGCTAGAGGGGGTCTAGCCAAAAACATTCAGTACTTC. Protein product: CSARGGLAKNIQYF.

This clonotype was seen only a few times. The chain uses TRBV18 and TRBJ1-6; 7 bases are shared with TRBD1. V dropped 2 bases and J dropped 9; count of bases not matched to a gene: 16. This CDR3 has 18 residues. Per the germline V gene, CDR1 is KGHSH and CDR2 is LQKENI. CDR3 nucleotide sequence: TGTGCCAGCTCACCATCGGGACAGCGGTACCGGCCGGGTTCACCCCTCCACTTT. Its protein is CASSPSGQRYRPGSPLHF. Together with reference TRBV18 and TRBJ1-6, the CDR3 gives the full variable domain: NAGVMQNPRHLVRRRGQEARLRCSPMKGHSHVYWYRQLPEEGLKFMVYLQKENIIDESGMPKERFSAEFPKEGPSILRIQQVVRGDSAAYFCASSPSGQRYRPGSPLHFGNGTRLTVT.

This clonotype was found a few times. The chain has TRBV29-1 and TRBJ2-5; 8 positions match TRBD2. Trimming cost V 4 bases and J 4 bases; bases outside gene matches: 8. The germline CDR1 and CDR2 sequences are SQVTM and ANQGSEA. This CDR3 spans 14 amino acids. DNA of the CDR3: TGCAGCGTTGTTTTTACGGGAGGGGGAGAGACCCAGTACTTC. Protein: CSVVFTGGGETQYF.

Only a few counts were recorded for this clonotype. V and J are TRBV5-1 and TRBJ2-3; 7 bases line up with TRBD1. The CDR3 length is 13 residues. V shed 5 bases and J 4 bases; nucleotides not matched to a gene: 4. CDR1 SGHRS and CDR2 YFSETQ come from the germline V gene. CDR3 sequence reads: CASSVGTADTQYF. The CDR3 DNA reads TGCGCCAGCAGTGTTGGGACAGCAGATACGCAGTATTTT.

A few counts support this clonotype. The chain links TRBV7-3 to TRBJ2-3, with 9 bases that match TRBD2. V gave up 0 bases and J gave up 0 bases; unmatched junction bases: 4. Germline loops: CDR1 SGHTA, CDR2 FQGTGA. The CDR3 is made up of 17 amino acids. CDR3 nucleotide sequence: TGTGCCAGCAGCTTAACGGGGCTAGCGGGGAGCACAGATACGCAGTATTTT. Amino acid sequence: CASSLTGLAGSTDTQYF.

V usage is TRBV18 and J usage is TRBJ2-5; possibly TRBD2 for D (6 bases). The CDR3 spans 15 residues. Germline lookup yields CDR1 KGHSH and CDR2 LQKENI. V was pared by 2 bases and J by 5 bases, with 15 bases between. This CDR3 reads CASSPMGLPPETQYF. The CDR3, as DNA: TGTGCCAGCTCACCAATGGGACTCCCTCCTGAGACCCAGTACTTC.

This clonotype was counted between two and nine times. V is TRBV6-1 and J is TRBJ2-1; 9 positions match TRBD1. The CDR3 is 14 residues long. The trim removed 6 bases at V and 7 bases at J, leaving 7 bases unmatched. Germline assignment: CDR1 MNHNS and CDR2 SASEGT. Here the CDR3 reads CASSRPDRGNEQFF. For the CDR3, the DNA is TGTGCCAGCAGCCGACCGGACAGGGGAAATGAGCAGTTCTTC.

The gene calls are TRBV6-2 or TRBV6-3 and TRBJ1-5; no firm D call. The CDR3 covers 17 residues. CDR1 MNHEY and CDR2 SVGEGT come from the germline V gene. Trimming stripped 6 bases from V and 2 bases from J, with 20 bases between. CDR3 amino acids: CASSRIKQPRGNQPQHF. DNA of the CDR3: TGTGCCAGCAGCCGCATCAAACAGCCGAGGGGCAATCAGCCCCAGCATTTT.

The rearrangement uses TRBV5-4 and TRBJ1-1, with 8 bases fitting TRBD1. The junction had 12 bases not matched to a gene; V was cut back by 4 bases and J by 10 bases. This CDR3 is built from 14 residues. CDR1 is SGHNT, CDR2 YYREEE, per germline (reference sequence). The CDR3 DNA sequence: TGTGCCAGCAGCCACCAGGACAGGGATGTTGGAGCTTTCTTT. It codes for CASSHQDRDVGAFF. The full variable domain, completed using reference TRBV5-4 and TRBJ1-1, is ETGVTQSPTHLIKTRGQQVTLRCSSQSGHNTVSWYQQALGQGPQFIFQYYREEENGRGNFPPRFSGLQFPNYSSELNVNALELDDSALYLCASSHQDRDVGAFFGQGTRLTVV.

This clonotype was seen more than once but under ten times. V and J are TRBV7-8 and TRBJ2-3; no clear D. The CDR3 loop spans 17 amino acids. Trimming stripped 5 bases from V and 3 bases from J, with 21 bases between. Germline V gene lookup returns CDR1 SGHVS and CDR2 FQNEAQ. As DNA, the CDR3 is TGTGCCAGCAGCGCCCGGAAGTATGACTTGGGAACAGATACGCAGTATTTT. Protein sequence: CASSARKYDLGTDTQYF. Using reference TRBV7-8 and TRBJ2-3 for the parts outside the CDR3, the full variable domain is GAGVSQSPRYKVAKRGQDVALRCDPISGHVSLFWYQQALGQGPEFLTYFQNEAQLDKSGLPSDRFFAERPEGSVSTLKIQRTQQEDSAVYLCASSARKYDLGTDTQYFGPGTRLTVL.

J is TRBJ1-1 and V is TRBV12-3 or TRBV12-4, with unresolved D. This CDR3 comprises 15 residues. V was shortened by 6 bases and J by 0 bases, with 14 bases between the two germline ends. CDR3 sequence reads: CASSPARSMNTEAFF. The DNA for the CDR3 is TGTGCCAGCAGCCCCGCCAGGTCCATGAACACTGAAGCTTTCTTT.

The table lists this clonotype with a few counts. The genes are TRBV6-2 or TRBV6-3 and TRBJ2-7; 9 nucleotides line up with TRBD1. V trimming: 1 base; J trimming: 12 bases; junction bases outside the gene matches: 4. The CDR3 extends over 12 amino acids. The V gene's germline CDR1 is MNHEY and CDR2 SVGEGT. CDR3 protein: CASSYLPGQGYF. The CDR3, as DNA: TGTGCCAGCAGTTACTTACCGGGACAGGGGTACTTC.

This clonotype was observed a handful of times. This CDR3 is CSARHPGSSYNEQFF. Here the CDR3 DNA reads TGCAGTGCTAGGCACCCCGGAAGCTCCTACAATGAGCAGTTCTTC. The chain combines TRBV20-1 with TRBJ2-1, with no clear D. With 3 bases removed from V and 0 bases from J, the gap between germline ends came to 12 bases. The CDR3 covers 15 residues. Looked up from germline, CDR1 is DFQATT and CDR2 is SNEGSKA (reference sequence).

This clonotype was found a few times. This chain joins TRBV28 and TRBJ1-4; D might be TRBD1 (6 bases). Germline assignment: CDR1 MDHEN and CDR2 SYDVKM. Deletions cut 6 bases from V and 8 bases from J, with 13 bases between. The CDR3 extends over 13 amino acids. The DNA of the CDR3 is TGTGCCAGCAGGAGGGGGAGAAGGGAAAAACTGTTTTTT. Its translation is CASRRGRREKLFF.